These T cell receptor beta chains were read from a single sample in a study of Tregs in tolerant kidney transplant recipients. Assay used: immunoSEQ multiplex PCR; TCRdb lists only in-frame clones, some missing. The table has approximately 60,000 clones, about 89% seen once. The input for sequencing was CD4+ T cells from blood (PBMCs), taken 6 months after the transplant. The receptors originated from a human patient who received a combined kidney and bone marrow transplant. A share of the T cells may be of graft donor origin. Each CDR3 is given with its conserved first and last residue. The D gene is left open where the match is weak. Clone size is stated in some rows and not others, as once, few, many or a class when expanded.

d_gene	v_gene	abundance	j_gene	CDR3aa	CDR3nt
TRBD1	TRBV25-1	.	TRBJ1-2	CASSTTGGANYGYTF	TGTGCCAGCAGTACGACAGGGGGAGCTAACTATGGCTACACCTTC
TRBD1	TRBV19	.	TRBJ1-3	CASRLEQGKWNTIYF	TGTGCCAGTAGGCTGGAACAGGGGAAATGGAACACCATATATTTT
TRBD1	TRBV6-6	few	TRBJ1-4	CASSYQGQGEKLFF	TGTGCCAGCAGTTACCAAGGACAGGGGGAAAAACTGTTTTTT
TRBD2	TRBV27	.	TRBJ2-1	CASSFGTSGGAAGEQFF	TGTGCCAGCAGTTTTGGGACTAGCGGGGGGGCGGCTGGGGAGCAGTTCTTC
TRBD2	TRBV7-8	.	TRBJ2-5	CASSLLLAEQYF	TGTGCCAGCAGCTTACTACTAGCGGAGCAGTACTTC
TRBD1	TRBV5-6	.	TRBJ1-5	CASSSDRGRDSNQPQHF	TGTGCCAGCAGCTCGGACAGGGGGCGAGATAGCAATCAGCCCCAGCATTTT
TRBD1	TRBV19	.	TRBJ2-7	CASSIEGATYEQYF	TGTGCCAGTAGTATCGAGGGGGCCACCTACGAGCAGTACTTC
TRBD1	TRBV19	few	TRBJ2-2	CASSRPGQGTTGELFF	TGTGCCAGTAGTAGGCCGGGACAGGGGACGACCGGGGAGCTGTTTTTT
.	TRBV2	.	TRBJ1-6	CASTAQYSPLHF	TGTGCCAGCACCGCACAGTACTCCCCCCTCCACTTT
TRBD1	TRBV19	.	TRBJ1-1	CASHFRDSAFF	TGTGCCAGCCATTTCCGGGACAGCGCTTTCTTT
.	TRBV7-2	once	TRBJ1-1	CASSLSGNTEAFF	TGTGCCAGCAGCTTATCAGGGAACACTGAAGCTTTCTTT
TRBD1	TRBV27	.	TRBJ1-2	CASSLIGTAYGYTF	TGTGCCAGCAGTTTAATCGGGACAGCATATGGCTACACCTTC
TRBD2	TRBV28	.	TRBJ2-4	CASRTSGGKSVAKNIQYF	TGTGCCAGCAGGACTAGCGGGGGGAAAAGTGTGGCCAAAAACATTCAGTACTTC
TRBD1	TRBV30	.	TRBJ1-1	CAWRGRGDRALNTEAFF	TGTGCCTGGAGAGGGAGGGGGGACAGGGCCCTGAACACTGAAGCTTTCTTT
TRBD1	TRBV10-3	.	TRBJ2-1	CAISRDRGFNEQFF	TGTGCCATCAGCAGGGACAGGGGATTCAATGAGCAGTTCTTC
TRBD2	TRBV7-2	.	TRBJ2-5	CASSISGGAETQYF	TGTGCCAGCAGCATTAGCGGGGGGGCGGAGACCCAGTACTTC
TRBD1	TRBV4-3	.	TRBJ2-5	CASSQVEGQGSETQYF	TGCGCCAGCAGCCAAGTTGAAGGACAGGGAAGTGAGACCCAGTACTTC
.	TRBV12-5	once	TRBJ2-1	CASGLVRVSYNEQFF	TGTGCTAGTGGTTTGGTAAGAGTATCCTACAATGAGCAGTTCTTC
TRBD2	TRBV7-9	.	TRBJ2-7	CASSLTSGRAAYYEQYF	TGTGCCAGCAGCTTGACTAGCGGGAGGGCTGCCTACTACGAGCAGTACTTC
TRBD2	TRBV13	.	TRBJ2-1	CASSAGQGSSGSINEQFF	TGTGCCAGCAGCGCTGGGCAGGGGAGTAGCGGGAGTATAAATGAGCAGTTCTTC
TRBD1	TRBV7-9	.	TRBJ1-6	CASSLRGQENSPLHF	TGTGCCAGCAGCTTACGGGGACAGGAAAATTCACCCCTCCACTTT
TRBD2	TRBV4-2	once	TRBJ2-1	CASSRALAVSYNEQFF	TGTGCCAGCAGCCGGGCCCTAGCGGTCTCCTACAATGAGCAGTTCTTC
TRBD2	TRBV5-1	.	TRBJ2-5	CASSLASGVQETQYF	TGCGCCAGCAGCTTGGCTAGCGGGGTACAAGAGACCCAGTACTTC
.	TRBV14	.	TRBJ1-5	CASRDSNQPQHF	TGTGCCAGCAGGGACAGTAATCAGCCCCAGCATTTT
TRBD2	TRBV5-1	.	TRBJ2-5	CASSLPVSGGETQYF	TGCGCCAGCAGCTTGCCCGTGAGCGGGGGCGAGACCCAGTACTTC
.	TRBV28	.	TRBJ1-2	CASSFSGSSFYGYTF	TGTGCCAGCAGTTTTTCGGGGAGTTCCTTCTATGGCTACACCTTC
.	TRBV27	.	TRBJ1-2	CASSLAGGGFGYTF	TGTGCCAGCAGTTTAGCCGGGGGGGGTTTTGGCTACACCTTC
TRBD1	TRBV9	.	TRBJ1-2	CASSRTGDLRFSYGYTF	TGTGCCAGCAGCCGGACAGGGGACCTCCGATTTTCCTATGGCTACACCTTC
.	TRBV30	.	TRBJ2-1	CAWRTSPYNEQFF	TGTGCCTGGAGGACATCGCCTTACAATGAGCAGTTCTTC
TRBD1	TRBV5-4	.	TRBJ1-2	CASSATGTGGLVRGYTF	TGTGCCAGCAGCGCCACCGGGACAGGGGGCTTGGTACGTGGCTACACCTTC
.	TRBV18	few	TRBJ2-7	CASSPRANPYEQYF	TGTGCCAGCTCACCACGGGCCAACCCCTACGAGCAGTACTTC
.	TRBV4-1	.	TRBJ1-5	CASSQGAYSNQPQHF	TGCGCCAGCAGCCAAGGGGCTTATAGCAATCAGCCCCAGCATTTT
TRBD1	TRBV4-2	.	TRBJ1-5	CASSQGRGTVGNQPQHF	TGTGCCAGCAGCCAAGGTAGAGGGACAGTTGGCAATCAGCCCCAGCATTTT
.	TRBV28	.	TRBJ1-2	CASRAPSLYSSGYTF	TGTGCCAGCAGGGCCCCCAGTTTGTATTCTTCCGGCTACACCTTC
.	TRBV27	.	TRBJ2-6	CASSLSGANVLTF	TGTGCCAGCAGCCTATCTGGGGCCAACGTCCTGACTTTC
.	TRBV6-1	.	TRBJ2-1	CASRPDSLSYNEQFF	TGTGCCAGCAGACCCGACAGTCTGTCCTACAATGAGCAGTTCTTC
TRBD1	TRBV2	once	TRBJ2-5	CASRERTGGRETQYF	TGTGCCAGCAGGGAGCGGACAGGAGGACGAGAGACCCAGTACTTC
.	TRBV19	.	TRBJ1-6	CASNLGGQESPLHF	TGTGCCAGTAATCTCGGGGGGCAGGAATCACCCCTCCACTTT
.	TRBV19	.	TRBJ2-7	CASSMGAGDYEQYF	TGTGCCAGTAGTATGGGCGCAGGGGACTACGAGCAGTACTTC
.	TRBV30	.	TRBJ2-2	CAVRRENTGELFF	TGTGCCGTAAGACGGGAAAACACCGGGGAGCTGTTTTTT
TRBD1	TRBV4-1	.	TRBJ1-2	CASSQGLGQGEYGYTF	TGCGCCAGCAGCCAAGGACTTGGACAGGGTGAATATGGCTACACCTTC
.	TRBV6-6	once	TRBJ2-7	CASGQRPGQHGYF	TGTGCCAGCGGGCAAAGGCCTGGACAGCATGGGTACTTC